This T cell receptor (beta chain) was identified in a study of shared clonotypes between healthy human individuals. All the donors were Caucasian adults who lived in Nashville, Tennessee. Measured with immunoSEQ multiplex PCR; TCRdb has only the in-frame clones, and not every one. The sample shows hundreds of thousands of clones, about 85% of them seen only once. Germline V gene sequence: CDR1 LNHDA, CDR2 SQIVND (reference sequence). V was pared by 10 bases and J by 5 bases, with 6 bases of the junction left unmatched. This CDR3 has 13 residues. The source material was PBMCs. This sequence was found in a woman aged 40 to 55 in good health. Some clones in this sample may be carry-over from other donors' samples. The J gene is TRBJ2-3, the V gene TRBV19, with 10 bases that match TRBD2. CDR3 nucleotide sequence: TGTGCCATCGGCCTAGCGGGAGTAGATACGCAGTATTTT. Amino acid sequence: CAIGLAGVDTQYF.